The next 12 T cell receptor beta chains were all read from a single sample in a study of T cells in Graves' hyperthyroidism and ophthalmopathy. TCR beta CDR3 regions were amplified from RNA. In the first-round RT-PCR of the TCR CDR3, the HTBI primer set was used. TCRdb ran MiXCR on the multiplex PCR reads and lists one entry per CDR3 protein. This repertoire shows approximately 620,000 distinct CDR3 sequences, around 13% found once; its top ten account for under 7%. Material: blood. All receptors come from a woman aged 30 to 39 with Graves' hyperthyroidism that later progressed to Graves' ophthalmopathy.

This clonotype appeared many times. The chain combines TRBV27 with TRBJ2-3; no clear D. Germline V gene data show CDR1 as MNHEY and CDR2 as SMNVEV (reference sequence). The CDR3 runs to 13 residues. V was pared by 4 bases and J by 11 bases, with 16 bases between. DNA of the CDR3: TGTGCCAGCAGTTCCGCCGACAAGGCCTTGCAGTATTTT. It is translated as CASSSADKALQYF.

This clonotype has at least ten counts. The genes are TRBV18 and TRBJ2-5; perhaps TRBD1 as D (6 bases). CDR1 is KGHSH, CDR2 LQKENI, per germline. There are 15 residues in the CDR3. V shed 0 bases and J shed 3 bases, with 11 bases lying between them. CDR3 amino acids: CASSPPTGWEETQYF. Written as DNA, the CDR3 is TGTGCCAGCTCACCACCGACAGGTTGGGAAGAGACCCAGTACTTC.

This clonotype was counted many times. The V and J genes are TRBV19 and TRBJ2-1; 9 nucleotides match TRBD2. From germline, CDR1 is LNHDA and CDR2 SQIVND (reference sequence). The V gene end was trimmed by 6 bases and the J gene end by 8 bases; junction bases not matched to a gene: 14. This CDR3 has 16 residues. The CDR3 protein is CASRTSGGAGGHEQFF. The CDR3, as DNA: TGTGCCAGTAGGACTAGCGGAGGGGCGGGAGGCCATGAGCAGTTCTTC.

This clonotype was observed a handful of times. The chain carries TRBV20-1 and TRBJ2-4, with TRBD2 matching 10 bases. Germline CDR1 and CDR2: DFQATT and SNEGSKA (reference sequence). The CDR3 runs to 14 residues. The J segment lost 8 bases and the V segment lost 3 bases, leaving 7 bases of the junction unmatched. The CDR3 nucleotides are TGCAGTGCTAGCCCTAGCGGGAGTTTGGACATTCAGTACTTC. It is translated as CSASPSGSLDIQYF.

In this sample, this clonotype turned up a few times. The rearrangement links TRBV7-2 to TRBJ2-5; 12 bases are a match to TRBD2. V shed 1 base, J shed 1 base, and the junction held 10 bases outside the gene matches. Germline assignment: CDR1 SGHTA and CDR2 FQGNSA. This CDR3 is 19 amino acids long. CDR3 nucleotides: TGTGCCAGCAGCTTAGAAACACTAGCGGGAGGTTCGATCCAAGAGACCCAGTACTTC. This translates into CASSLETLAGGSIQETQYF.

This clonotype was seen many times. The rearrangement links TRBV18 to TRBJ1-4, with D perhaps TRBD1 (6 bases). CDR1 is KGHSH, CDR2 LQKENI, per germline. The V end was cut by 3 bases, the J end by 4 bases, with 9 bases between. The CDR3 runs to 14 residues. The CDR3 nucleotides read TGTGCCAGCTCACCGGGACACCTTAATGAAAAACTGTTTTTT. Its translation: CASSPGHLNEKLFF.

The chain links TRBV10-3 to TRBJ2-3, with 9 positions matching TRBD1. Trimming cost V 11 bases and J 3 bases; bases outside gene matches: 9. This CDR3 contains 14 residues. Germline-derived CDR1 and CDR2 are ENHRY and SYGVKD. As DNA, the CDR3 is TGTGCCTCGCGATGGGACAGGGTGACAGATACGCAGTATTTT. Translation gives CASRWDRVTDTQYF.

The rearrangement links TRBV18 to TRBJ2-1; TRBD2 agrees at 9 bases. From germline, CDR1 is KGHSH and CDR2 LQKENI. The V gene end was trimmed by 3 bases and the J gene end by 7 bases; junction bases not matched to a gene: 7. The CDR3 is 15 amino acids. The CDR3: CASSPGSGRTNEQFF. The DNA for the CDR3 is TGTGCCAGCTCACCGGGTAGCGGGAGAACAAATGAGCAGTTCTTC.

This clonotype was counted between two and nine times. The J gene is TRBJ2-5, the V gene TRBV7-8; D is possibly TRBD2 (5 bases). This CDR3 comprises 16 residues. Per the germline V gene, CDR1 is SGHVS and CDR2 is FQNEAQ. Trimming stripped 7 bases from V and 11 bases from J, with 29 bases between. CDR3 bases: TGTGCCAGCACCCGTCTGGTGTCCGGACTGGCAAGTCAACAGTACTTC. Amino acid sequence: CASTRLVSGLASQQYF.

The sample holds many counts of this clonotype. The chain joins TRBV18 to TRBJ1-1; no firm D call. Germline lookup yields CDR1 KGHSH and CDR2 LQKENI. The V gene lost 8 bases and the J gene lost 0 bases, with 10 bases spanning the gap. This CDR3 has 13 residues. The CDR3 here is CASSPGMNTEAFF. The CDR3 coding sequence is TGTGCCAGCAGTCCGGGTATGAACACTGAAGCTTTCTTT.

This clonotype was recorded a few times. The chain employs TRBV15 and TRBJ2-2, with a weak D call TRBD2 (6 bases). The germline V gene has CDR1 LNHNV and CDR2 YYDKDF (reference sequence). Trimming pared 5 bases from V and 0 bases from J, leaving 10 bases between. This CDR3 comprises 15 residues. DNA for the CDR3: TGTGCCACCAGCTGGGACTCTCCGAACACCGGGGAGCTGTTTTTT. Residues: CATSWDSPNTGELFF. Based on the CDR3 plus reference TRBV15 and TRBJ2-2, the full variable domain is DAMVIQNPRYQVTQFGKPVTLSCSQTLNHNVMYWYQQKSSQAPKLLFHYYDKDFNNEADTPDNFQSRRPNTSFCFLDIRSPGLGDTAMYLCATSWDSPNTGELFFGEGSRLTVL.

This clonotype was seen at least ten times. V usage is TRBV12-3 or TRBV12-4 and J usage is TRBJ2-3; D perhaps matches TRBD1 (6 bases). Trimming took 7 bases from V and 3 from J, leaving 29 bases between them. This CDR3 contains 19 residues. The CDR3: CASTRRGREKTRGTDTQYF. In DNA, the CDR3 is TGTGCCAGCACCCGAAGGGGCAGGGAAAAAACGAGGGGGACAGATACGCAGTATTTT.